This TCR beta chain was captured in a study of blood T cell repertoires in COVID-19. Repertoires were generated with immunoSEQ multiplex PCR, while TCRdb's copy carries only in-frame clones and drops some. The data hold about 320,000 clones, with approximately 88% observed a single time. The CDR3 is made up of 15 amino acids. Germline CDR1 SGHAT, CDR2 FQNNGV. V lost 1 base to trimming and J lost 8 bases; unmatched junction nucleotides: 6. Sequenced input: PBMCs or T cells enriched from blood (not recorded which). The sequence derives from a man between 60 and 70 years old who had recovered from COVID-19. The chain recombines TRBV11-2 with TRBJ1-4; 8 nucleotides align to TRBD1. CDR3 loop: CASSLAYRGDEKLFF. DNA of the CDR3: TGTGCCAGCAGCTTAGCCTACAGGGGGGACGAAAAACTGTTTTTT.